The entry that follows covers one T cell receptor (beta chain) sequence. The antigen is not known. The CDR3 length is 13 residues. Trimming took 3 bases from V and 9 from J, leaving 12 bases between them. Germline CDR1 and CDR2: MNHNS and SASEGT. The data stem from a study of identifying expanded T cells in peripheral blood. Whole-study results and caveats: Technical replicates showed around 1.2 changed clones; around two weeks around 15; four weeks 19. Roughly two-week clone count variance significantly increased as total template count grew.

During the collection period, no donor immune events like infections were recorded. Generated by immunoSEQ multiplex PCR, the TCRdb table keeps only in-frame clones and is missing some. The table lists approximately 120,000 clones, roughly nine tenths of them singletons. The V and J genes are TRBV6-1 and TRBJ1-5, with a possible D match to TRBD1 (6 bases). The sequenced material came from blood. This TCR came from a person aged 18 to 75 in good health. CDR3 bases: TGTGCCAGCAGTGATGGGAGGGGGGGGCCCCAGCATTTT. Its protein is CASSDGRGGPQHF.